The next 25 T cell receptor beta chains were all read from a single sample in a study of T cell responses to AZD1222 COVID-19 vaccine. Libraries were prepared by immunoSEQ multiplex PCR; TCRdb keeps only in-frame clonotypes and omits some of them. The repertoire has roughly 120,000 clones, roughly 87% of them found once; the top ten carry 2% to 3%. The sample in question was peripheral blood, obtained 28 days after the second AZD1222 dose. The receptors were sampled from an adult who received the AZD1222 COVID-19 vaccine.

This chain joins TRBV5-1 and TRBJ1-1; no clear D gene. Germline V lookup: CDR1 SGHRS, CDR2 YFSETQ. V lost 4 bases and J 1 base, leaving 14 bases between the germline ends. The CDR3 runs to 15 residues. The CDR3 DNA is TGCGCCAGCAGCCCCAGGTTGGGAGAGAACACTGAAGCTTTCTTT. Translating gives CASSPRLGENTEAFF.

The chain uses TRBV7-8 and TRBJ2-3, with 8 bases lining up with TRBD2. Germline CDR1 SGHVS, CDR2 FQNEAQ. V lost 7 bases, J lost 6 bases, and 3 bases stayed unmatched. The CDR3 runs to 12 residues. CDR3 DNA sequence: TGTGCCAGCACCCGGGGGGGGGATACGCAGTATTTT. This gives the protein CASTRGGDTQYF. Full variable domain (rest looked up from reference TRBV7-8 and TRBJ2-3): GAGVSQSPRYKVAKRGQDVALRCDPISGHVSLFWYQQALGQGPEFLTYFQNEAQLDKSGLPSDRFFAERPEGSVSTLKIQRTQQEDSAVYLCASTRGGDTQYFGPGTRLTVL.

CDR3 nucleotides: TGCGCCAGCAGCACGGGACCTCCGGCTGGCTACACCTTC. It yields the protein CASSTGPPAGYTF. The rearrangement uses TRBV5-1 and TRBJ1-2, with TRBD1 as a possible D gene (5 bases). This CDR3 has 13 amino acids. With 4 bases removed from V and 7 bases from J, the gap between germline ends came to 14 bases. Germline lookup yields CDR1 SGHRS and CDR2 YFSETQ.

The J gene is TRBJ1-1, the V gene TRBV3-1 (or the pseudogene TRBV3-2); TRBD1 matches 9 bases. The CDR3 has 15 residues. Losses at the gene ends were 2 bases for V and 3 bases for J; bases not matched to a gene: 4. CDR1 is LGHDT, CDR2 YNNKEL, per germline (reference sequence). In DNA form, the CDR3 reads TGTGCCAGCAGCCAAAACAGGGGGCGCGACACTGAAGCTTTCTTT. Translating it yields CASSQNRGRDTEAFF.

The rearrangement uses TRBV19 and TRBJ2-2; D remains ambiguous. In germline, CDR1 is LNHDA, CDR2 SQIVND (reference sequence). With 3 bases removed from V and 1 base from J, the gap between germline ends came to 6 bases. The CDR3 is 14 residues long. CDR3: CASSILGNTGELFF. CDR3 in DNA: TGTGCCAGTAGTATCTTAGGGAACACCGGGGAGCTGTTTTTT.

As DNA, the CDR3 is TGTGCCAGCAGCTTTACCATCAGGGGGACTTCGATCTCTGGAAACACCATATATTTT. It encodes CASSFTIRGTSISGNTIYF. This chain uses TRBV7-3 with TRBJ1-3, with 7 bases that match TRBD1. The germline V gene has CDR1 SGHTA and CDR2 FQGTGA. The junction had 14 bases not matched to a gene; V was cut back by 3 bases and J by 0 bases. The CDR3 extends over 19 amino acids.

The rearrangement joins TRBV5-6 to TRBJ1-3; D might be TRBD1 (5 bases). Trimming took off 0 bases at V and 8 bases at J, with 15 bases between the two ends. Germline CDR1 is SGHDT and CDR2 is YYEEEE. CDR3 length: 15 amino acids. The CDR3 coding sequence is TGTGCCAGCAGCTTGGTGTTCGCACAGGAGGACACCATATATTTT. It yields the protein CASSLVFAQEDTIYF.

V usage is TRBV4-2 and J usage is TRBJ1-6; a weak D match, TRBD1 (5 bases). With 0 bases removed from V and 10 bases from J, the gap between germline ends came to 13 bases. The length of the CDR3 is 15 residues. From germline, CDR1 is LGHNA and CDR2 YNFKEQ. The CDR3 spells CASSQDLKGHSPLHF. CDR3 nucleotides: TGTGCCAGCAGCCAAGATTTAAAGGGGCACTCACCCCTCCACTTT.

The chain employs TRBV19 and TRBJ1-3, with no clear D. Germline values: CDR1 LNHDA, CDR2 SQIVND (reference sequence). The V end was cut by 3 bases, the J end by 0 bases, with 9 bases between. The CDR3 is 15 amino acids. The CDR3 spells CASSMGDNSGNTIYF. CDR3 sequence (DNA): TGTGCCAGTAGTATGGGTGATAACTCTGGAAACACCATATATTTT.

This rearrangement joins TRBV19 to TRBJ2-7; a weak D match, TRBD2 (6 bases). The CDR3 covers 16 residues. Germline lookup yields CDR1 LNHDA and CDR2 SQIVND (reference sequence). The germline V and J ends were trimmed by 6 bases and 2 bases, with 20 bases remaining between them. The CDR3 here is CASSPLEGAQAYEQYF. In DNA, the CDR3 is TGTGCCAGTAGCCCCTTGGAGGGCGCTCAGGCCTACGAGCAGTACTTC.

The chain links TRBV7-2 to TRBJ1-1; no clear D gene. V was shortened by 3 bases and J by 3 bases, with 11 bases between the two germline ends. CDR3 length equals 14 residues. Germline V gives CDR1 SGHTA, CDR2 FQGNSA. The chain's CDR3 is CASSFAPDYTEAFF. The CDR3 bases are TGTGCCAGCAGCTTCGCCCCAGATTACACTGAAGCTTTCTTT.

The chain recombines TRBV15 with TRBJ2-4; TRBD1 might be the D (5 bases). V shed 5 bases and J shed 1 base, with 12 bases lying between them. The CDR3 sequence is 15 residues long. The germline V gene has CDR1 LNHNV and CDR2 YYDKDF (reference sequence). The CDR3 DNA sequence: TGTGCCACCAGCGCAACGACAGCCGCCAAAAACATTCAGTACTTC. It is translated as CATSATTAAKNIQYF. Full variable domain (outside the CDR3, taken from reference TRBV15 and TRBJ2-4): DAMVIQNPRYQVTQFGKPVTLSCSQTLNHNVMYWYQQKSSQAPKLLFHYYDKDFNNEADTPDNFQSRRPNTSFCFLDIRSPGLGDTAMYLCATSATTAAKNIQYFGAGTRLSVL.

The CDR3 sequence: CASSPNGGPSPLHF. The CDR3 bases are TGTGCCAGCAGCCCAAACGGGGGGCCTTCACCCCTCCACTTT. The chain recombines TRBV7-2 with TRBJ1-6, with D maybe TRBD1 (6 bases). The CDR3 is 14 residues long. Germline CDR1 is SGHTA and CDR2 is FQGNSA. Trimming stripped 5 bases from V and 9 bases from J, with 14 bases between.

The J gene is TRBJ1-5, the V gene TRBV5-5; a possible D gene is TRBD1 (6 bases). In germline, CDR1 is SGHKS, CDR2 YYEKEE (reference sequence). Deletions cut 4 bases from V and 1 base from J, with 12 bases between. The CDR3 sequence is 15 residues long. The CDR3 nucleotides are TGTGCCAGCAGCCCCGGCGGACAGAGCAATCAGCCCCAGCATTTT. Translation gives CASSPGGQSNQPQHF.

CDR3 in amino acids: CASSQGAETQYF. In DNA, the CDR3 is TGTGCCAGCTCCCAAGGGGCGGAGACCCAGTACTTC. J is TRBJ2-5 and V is TRBV18; D is perhaps TRBD1 (5 bases). The germline gives CDR1 KGHSH, CDR2 LQKENI. The CDR3 consists of 12 residues. V lost 6 bases, J lost 5 bases, and 10 bases lay in between.

The CDR3 nucleotides are TGTGCCAGCAGTGGACTAGCGGGGGGGCCTACCGGGGAGCTGTTTTTT. Its translation: CASSGLAGGPTGELFF. The chain links TRBV2 to TRBJ2-2; 14 bases align to TRBD2. The CDR3 spans 16 residues. Germline V CDR1 and CDR2: SNHLY, FYNNEI. V lost 4 bases to trimming and J lost 5 bases; unmatched junction nucleotides: 3. The full variable domain, in which reference TRBV2 and TRBJ2-2 provide the parts outside the CDR3, is EPEVTQTPSHQVTQMGQEVILRCVPISNHLYFYWYRQILGQKVEFLVSFYNNEISEKSEIFDDQFSVERPDGSNFTLKIRSTKLEDSAMYFCASSGLAGGPTGELFFGEGSRLTVL.

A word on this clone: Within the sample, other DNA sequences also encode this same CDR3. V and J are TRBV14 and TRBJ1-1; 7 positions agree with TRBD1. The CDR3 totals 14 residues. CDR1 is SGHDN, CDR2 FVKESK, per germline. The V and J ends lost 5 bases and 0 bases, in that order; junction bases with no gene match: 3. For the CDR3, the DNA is TGTGCCAGCAGCTTGGGACAGCTGAACACTGAAGCTTTCTTT. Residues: CASSLGQLNTEAFF.

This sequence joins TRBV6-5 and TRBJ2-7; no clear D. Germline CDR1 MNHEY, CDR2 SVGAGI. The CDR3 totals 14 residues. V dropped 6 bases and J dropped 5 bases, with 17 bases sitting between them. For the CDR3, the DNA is TGTGCCAGCAGCCTCGTCCCGGACGGCGACGAGCAGTACTTC. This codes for CASSLVPDGDEQYF.

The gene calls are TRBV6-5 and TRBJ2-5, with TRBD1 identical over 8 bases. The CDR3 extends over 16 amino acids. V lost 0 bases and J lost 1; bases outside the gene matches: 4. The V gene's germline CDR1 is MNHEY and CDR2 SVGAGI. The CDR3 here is CASSYSQGASQETQYF. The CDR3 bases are TGTGCCAGCAGTTACTCGCAGGGGGCTAGCCAAGAGACCCAGTACTTC.

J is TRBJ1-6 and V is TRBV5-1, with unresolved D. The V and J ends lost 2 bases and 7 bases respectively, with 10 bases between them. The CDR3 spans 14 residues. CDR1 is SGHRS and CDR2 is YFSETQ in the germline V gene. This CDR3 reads CASSFQSENSPLHF. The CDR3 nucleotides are TGCGCCAGCAGCTTCCAGTCCGAGAATTCACCCCTCCACTTT.

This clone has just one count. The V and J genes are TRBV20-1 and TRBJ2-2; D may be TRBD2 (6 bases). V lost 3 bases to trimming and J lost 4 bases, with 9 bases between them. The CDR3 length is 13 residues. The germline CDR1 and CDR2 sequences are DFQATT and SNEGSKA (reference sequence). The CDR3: CSASGGVTGELFF. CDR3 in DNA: TGCAGTGCTAGTGGCGGGGTCACCGGGGAGCTGTTTTTT.

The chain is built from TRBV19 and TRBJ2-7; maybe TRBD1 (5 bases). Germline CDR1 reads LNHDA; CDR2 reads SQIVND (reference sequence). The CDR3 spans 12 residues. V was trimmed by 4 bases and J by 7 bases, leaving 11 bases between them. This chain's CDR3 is CASSTRAGEQYF. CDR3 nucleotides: TGTGCCAGTAGTACTAGAGCAGGGGAGCAGTACTTC.

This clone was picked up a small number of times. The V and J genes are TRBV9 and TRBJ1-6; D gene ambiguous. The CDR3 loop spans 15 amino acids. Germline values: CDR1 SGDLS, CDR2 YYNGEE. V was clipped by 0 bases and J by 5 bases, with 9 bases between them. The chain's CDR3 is CASSVGARHNSPLHF. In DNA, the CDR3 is TGTGCCAGCAGCGTAGGGGCCCGCCATAATTCACCCCTCCACTTT.

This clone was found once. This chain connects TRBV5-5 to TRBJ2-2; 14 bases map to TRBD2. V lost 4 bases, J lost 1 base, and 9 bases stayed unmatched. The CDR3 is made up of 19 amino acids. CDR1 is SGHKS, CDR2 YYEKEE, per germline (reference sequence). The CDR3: CASSPQGTSGGGNTGELFF. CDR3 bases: TGTGCCAGCAGCCCCCAAGGGACTAGCGGGGGCGGGAACACCGGGGAGCTGTTTTTT. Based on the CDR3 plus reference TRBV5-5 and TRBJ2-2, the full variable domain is DAGVTQSPTHLIKTRGQQVTLRCSPISGHKSVSWYQQVLGQGPQFIFQYYEKEERGRGNFPDRFSARQFPNYSSELNVNALLLGDSALYLCASSPQGTSGGGNTGELFFGEGSRLTVL.

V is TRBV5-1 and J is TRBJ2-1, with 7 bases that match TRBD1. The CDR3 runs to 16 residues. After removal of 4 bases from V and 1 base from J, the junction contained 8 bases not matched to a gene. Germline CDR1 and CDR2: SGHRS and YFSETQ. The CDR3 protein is CASSLDRVGSYNEQFF. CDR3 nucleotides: TGCGCCAGCAGCCTTGACAGGGTAGGGTCCTACAATGAGCAGTTCTTC.